This TCR beta chain derives from a study of blood T cell repertoires in COVID-19. V was cut by 1 base and J by 9 bases, with 14 bases left in between. Germline V gene data show CDR1 as SGHNT and CDR2 as YYREEE (reference sequence). This CDR3 has 15 residues. Profiling relied on immunoSEQ multiplex PCR, and the TCRdb table lists in-frame clones only, not all of them. This sample has hundreds of thousands of clones, with 89% found just once. The sequencing input was peripheral blood. This sequence originates from a man aged 55 to 70 who had recovered from COVID-19. The chain uses TRBV5-4 and TRBJ1-6; TRBD1 might be the D (5 bases). The DNA for the CDR3 is TGTGCCAGCAGCTTGAGCCGACCCGGGGGTTCACCCCTCCACTTT. Protein product: CASSLSRPGGSPLHF.